One and the same sample provided the 7 T cell receptor beta chains below, sequenced in a study of T cell repertoires in cytomegalovirus infection. TCRdb called the reads again in MiXCR, with one record for every CDR3 protein. The sample shows roughly 80,000 distinct CDR3 sequences, more than 20% of them seen only once. Their target antigens are unknown. The material sequenced was CD8+ T cells from cultured PBMCs, taken from culture after CMV antigen stimulation. The receptors were gathered from a human donor in good health (CMV status not recorded). Some clones in this sample may be carry-over from other donors' samples.

The chain has TRBV12-3 or TRBV12-4 and TRBJ2-7, with 10 bases matching TRBD1. The CDR3 sequence is 16 residues long. Trimming removed 4 bases from V and 0 bases from J; junction bases left unmatched: 6. The CDR3 region has the DNA TGTGCCAGCAGTTCAAAGGGACAGGGGACCTCCTACGAGCAGTACTTC. Residues: CASSSKGQGTSYEQYF.

The chain couples TRBV3-1 to TRBJ2-1; TRBD2 matches at 7 bases. The length of the CDR3 is 15 residues. CDR1 and CDR2 from the germline V gene are LGHDT and YNNKEL (reference sequence). The J segment lost 7 bases and the V segment lost 4 bases, leaving 10 bases of the junction unmatched. CDR3 coding DNA: TGTGCCAGCAGCCGACAGCGGGATACGAGGAATGAGCAGTTCTTC. Protein: CASSRQRDTRNEQFF.

This clonotype came up many times. This rearrangement joins TRBV28 to TRBJ1-2; TRBD1 matches 7 bases. CDR1 and CDR2 (germline): MDHEN, SYDVKM. The CDR3 spans 17 residues. V shed 1 base, J shed 4 bases, and the junction held 12 bases outside the gene matches. The CDR3 DNA follows: TGTGCCAGCAGTTTATTTAGGAGGGGGCGCGGGAGCTATGGCTACACCTTC. It encodes CASSLFRRGRGSYGYTF.

This clonotype was observed many times. This chain links TRBV7-9 with TRBJ1-5, with D unclear. In germline, CDR1 is SEHNR, CDR2 FQNEAQ (reference sequence). Trimming stripped 5 bases from V and 3 bases from J, with 11 bases between. The CDR3 contains 14 residues. CDR3 bases: TGTGCCAGCAGCCACAGTGAATTCAATCAGCCCCAGCATTTT. Its protein is CASSHSEFNQPQHF.

This chain links TRBV20-1 with TRBJ2-7, with D maybe TRBD2 (6 bases). Deletions cut 2 bases from V and 3 bases from J, with 8 bases between. This CDR3 has 12 amino acids. The V gene's germline CDR1 is DFQATT and CDR2 SNEGSKA (reference sequence). This chain's CDR3 is CSARPGLYEQYF. The CDR3 nucleotides read TGCAGTGCTAGACCGGGACTCTACGAGCAGTACTTC.

There are a few counts of this clonotype. The genes are TRBV28 and TRBJ1-3; D gene unclear. The germline CDR1 and CDR2 sequences are MDHEN and SYDVKM. Trimming removed 3 bases from V and 2 bases from J, with 5 bases in between. This CDR3 is built from 13 residues. As DNA, the CDR3 is TGTGCCAGCAGTTTCGTGACTGGAAACACCATATATTTT. The encoded protein is CASSFVTGNTIYF.

This clonotype came up once. The chain combines TRBV15 with TRBJ2-3; D remains unclear. This CDR3 has 14 residues. Germline V gene data show CDR1 as LNHNV and CDR2 as YYDKDF (reference sequence). The ends were cut back, 1 base at V and 1 base at J, with 6 bases in the middle. The chain's CDR3 is CATSRGLGTDTQYF. The DNA for the CDR3 is TGTGCCACCAGCAGAGGGCTTGGCACAGATACGCAGTATTTT.